The 3 T cell receptor beta chains below all came from one sample that was sequenced in a study of blood T cell repertoires in COVID-19. Measured with immunoSEQ multiplex PCR; TCRdb has only the in-frame clones, and not every one. The data contain over 450,000 clones, roughly nine tenths of them seen just once; the ten biggest clones take up roughly 0.9%. Sequencing used peripheral blood. Every receptor here comes from a young man with COVID-19, enrolled during active disease.

The chain links TRBV5-4 to TRBJ2-5; D perhaps matches TRBD1 (5 bases). The germline gives CDR1 SGHNT, CDR2 YYREEE (reference sequence). Trimming took off 4 bases at V and 5 bases at J, with 18 bases between the two ends. The CDR3 sequence is 15 residues long. CDR3 in DNA: TGTGCCAGCAGCACAGGTCTCTTGCCCCGGGAGACCCAGTACTTC. Its protein product is CASSTGLLPRETQYF.

Written as DNA, the CDR3 is TGTGCCAGCAGCCCGCGACGGGACACTGAAGCTTTCTTT. Translation: CASSPRRDTEAFF. This chain connects TRBV14 to TRBJ1-1; D unclear. The ends were cut back, 4 bases at V and 3 bases at J, with 9 bases in the middle. Germline V gives CDR1 SGHDN, CDR2 FVKESK. The CDR3 loop spans 13 amino acids.

The rearrangement links TRBV27 to TRBJ2-3, with 8 nucleotides matching TRBD1. The V gene end was trimmed by 5 bases and the J gene end by 1 base; junction bases not matched to a gene: 5. The CDR3 totals 15 residues. Germline-derived CDR1 and CDR2 are MNHEY and SMNVEV (reference sequence). The CDR3 nucleotides read TGTGCCAGCAGTCCTCCGGGACAGGGCACAGATACGCAGTATTTT. This sequence encodes CASSPPGQGTDTQYF.